This passage covers 21 T cell receptor beta chains from one sample sequenced in a study of T cell responses to AZD1222 COVID-19 vaccine. Produced via immunoSEQ multiplex PCR; TCRdb's table is partial and in-frame only. The sample has around 94,000 clones; about four fifths are singletons. The source was peripheral blood, collected on day 0 of AZD1222 vaccination. These receptor sequences come from an adult in good health.

The chain employs TRBV15 and TRBJ1-5; no definite D call. The CDR3 runs to 14 residues. CDR1 and CDR2 from the germline V gene are LNHNV and YYDKDF (reference sequence). Between the trimmed V and J ends, which lost 5 bases and 6 bases, there was a span of 14 bases. This chain's CDR3 is CATSEGGGFQPQHF. DNA for the CDR3: TGTGCCACCAGCGAAGGAGGAGGGTTTCAGCCCCAGCATTTT.

This sequence joins TRBV3-1 (or the pseudogene TRBV3-2) and TRBJ1-1, with a possible D match to TRBD1 (5 bases). This CDR3 has 17 amino acids. Deletions cut 1 base from V and 7 bases from J, with 22 bases between. The germline V gene encodes CDR1 LGHDT and CDR2 YNNKEL (reference sequence). Here the CDR3 reads CASSQVRQGRAGGEAFF. The CDR3 DNA sequence: TGTGCCAGCAGCCAAGTTCGTCAGGGTAGGGCGGGTGGTGAAGCTTTCTTT.

The chain couples TRBV5-5 to TRBJ1-1, with TRBD1 as a possible D gene (6 bases). Trimming left V 3 bases short and J 7 bases short, with 16 bases between. The germline CDR1 and CDR2 sequences are SGHKS and YYEKEE (reference sequence). This CDR3 has 14 residues. The CDR3 spells CASSSGQPAGEAFF. As DNA, the CDR3 is TGTGCCAGCAGCTCCGGACAGCCCGCCGGTGAAGCTTTCTTT.

The chain uses TRBV5-1 and TRBJ2-1; the match to TRBD2 covers 7 bases. Germline CDR1 is SGHRS and CDR2 is YFSETQ. The CDR3 consists of 15 residues. Trimming cost V 3 bases and J 0 bases; bases outside gene matches: 3. CDR3 nucleotides: TGCGCCAGCAGCTGGGGGGGAGTCTCCTACAATGAGCAGTTCTTC. This codes for CASSWGGVSYNEQFF.

V is TRBV2 and J is TRBJ2-2; 7 bases align to TRBD2. The trim removed 5 bases at V and 5 bases at J, leaving 5 bases unmatched. This CDR3 comprises 14 residues. Germline-derived CDR1 and CDR2 are SNHLY and FYNNEI. The CDR3 sequence is CASSRDSGTGELFF. For the CDR3, the DNA is TGTGCCAGCAGTCGGGATAGCGGGACCGGGGAGCTGTTTTTT.

This chain links TRBV3-1 (or the pseudogene TRBV3-2) with TRBJ1-6; D remains ambiguous. Deletions cut 4 bases from V and 0 bases from J, with 4 bases between. Per the germline V gene, CDR1 is LGHDT and CDR2 is YNNKEL (reference sequence). The CDR3 has 14 amino acids. The CDR3 here is CASSLSSYNSPLHF. In nucleotides, the CDR3 is TGTGCCAGCAGCCTAAGCTCCTATAATTCACCCCTCCACTTT.

This clone appeared once. The gene calls are TRBV6-5 and TRBJ2-3; 7 bases map to TRBD2. V lost 8 bases and J lost 2; bases outside the gene matches: 4. The CDR3 contains 13 residues. Germline values: CDR1 MNHEY, CDR2 SVGAGI. The CDR3 DNA reads TGTGCCAGCTGGGGAGGGGACACAGATACGCAGTATTTT. Protein sequence: CASWGGDTDTQYF.

The rearrangement joins TRBV30 to TRBJ1-4; perhaps TRBD1 as D (6 bases). Trimming removed 7 bases at V and 10 bases at J, with 16 bases between. The CDR3 spans 12 residues. CDR1 and CDR2 from the germline V gene are GTSNPN and SVGIG (reference sequence). DNA of the CDR3: TGTGCCTTGTTACAGGGAGGAGGAAAACTGTTTTTT. Protein: CALLQGGGKLFF.

The chain couples TRBV3-1 (or the pseudogene TRBV3-2) to TRBJ2-3; 7 positions match TRBD2. The CDR3 has 16 residues. The V gene's germline CDR1 is LGHDT and CDR2 YNNKEL (reference sequence). With 1 base clipped from V and 0 bases from J, the junction kept 4 bases outside the gene matches. In nucleotides, the CDR3 is TGTGCCAGCAGCCAAGGTCTAGCGGCTAGCACAGATACGCAGTATTTT. This codes for CASSQGLAASTDTQYF.

The chain has TRBV28 and TRBJ2-5; the D gene is possibly TRBD2 (5 bases). Germline assignment: CDR1 MDHEN and CDR2 SYDVKM. The CDR3 has 10 amino acids. V was trimmed by 7 bases and J by 5 bases, leaving 5 bases between them. This chain's CDR3 is CASKRETQYF. Written as DNA, the CDR3 is TGTGCCAGCAAGCGGGAGACCCAGTACTTC.

This clone showed up just once. The rearrangement joins TRBV28 to TRBJ2-7; the D is unclear. The V gene lost 2 bases and the J gene lost 7 bases, with 9 bases spanning the gap. The CDR3 contains 12 residues. Germline CDR1 and CDR2: MDHEN and SYDVKM. In nucleotides, the CDR3 is TGTGCCAGCAGTTTAGTCCTCGGGGAGCAGTACTTC. As protein: CASSLVLGEQYF.

The CDR3 DNA sequence: TGTGCCAGCAGCTTAGACCCCGGGACTCAGCCCCAGCATTTT. This gives the protein CASSLDPGTQPQHF. The chain has TRBV11-2 and TRBJ1-5, with D tentatively TRBD1 (5 bases). This CDR3 contains 14 residues. CDR1 and CDR2 from the germline V gene are SGHAT and FQNNGV. With 0 bases removed from V and 6 bases from J, the gap between germline ends came to 9 bases.

The V gene is TRBV13, the J gene TRBJ1-1; D ambiguous. The CDR3 spans 19 residues. CDR1 and CDR2 (germline): PRHDT, FYEKMQ (reference sequence). The V and J ends lost 1 base and 5 bases respectively, with 26 bases between them. The CDR3 DNA is TGTGCCAGCAGCTTAGCTGCCGGTGGGCAGATAGGACGTGGGACTGAAGCTTTCTTT. Protein sequence: CASSLAAGGQIGRGTEAFF.

The gene calls are TRBV7-8 and TRBJ1-2; no definite D call. V lost 5 bases and J 4 bases, leaving 14 bases between the germline ends. Germline CDR1 reads SGHVS; CDR2 reads FQNEAQ. The CDR3 has 14 residues. CDR3 sequence: CASSGHLEIYGYTF. The DNA of the CDR3 is TGTGCCAGCAGCGGGCACCTGGAGATCTATGGCTACACCTTC.

The chain employs TRBV4-2 and TRBJ1-2, with D unclear. The CDR3 sequence is 15 residues long. Trimming took 0 bases from V and 4 from J, leaving 12 bases between them. Germline CDR1 LGHNA, CDR2 YNFKEQ. The CDR3 sequence: CASSQDPADPYGYTF. CDR3 nucleotides: TGTGCCAGCAGCCAAGATCCCGCCGACCCCTATGGCTACACCTTC.

The chain employs TRBV5-6 and TRBJ2-2, with D perhaps TRBD2 (5 bases). This CDR3 is 13 amino acids long. The V gene lost 5 bases and the J gene lost 3 bases, with 8 bases spanning the gap. The germline V gene encodes CDR1 SGHDT and CDR2 YYEEEE. Here the CDR3 DNA reads TGTGCCAGCAGTTACGGGGACACCGGGGAGCTGTTTTTT. It translates to CASSYGDTGELFF.

CDR3 residues: CASSPPGGRDTDTQYF. In DNA, the CDR3 is TGTGCCAGCAGCCCGCCGGGGGGGCGGGACACAGATACGCAGTATTTT. The V call is TRBV11-3, the J call TRBJ2-3, with TRBD2 matching 8 bases. Unmatched junction bases numbered 9, after V lost 5 bases and J lost 2 bases. Germline CDR1 and CDR2: SGHNT and YENEEA. The CDR3 is 16 amino acids.

CDR3 nucleotides: TGTGCCAGCAGCCCTGGACTAGCGGGAGCAGGGAACATTCAGTACTTC. Translating it yields CASSPGLAGAGNIQYF. V gene TRBV28 combines with J gene TRBJ2-4, with 13 bases identical to TRBD2. This CDR3 contains 16 residues. V shed 6 bases and J 7 bases; nucleotides not matched to a gene: 9. Germline assignment: CDR1 MDHEN and CDR2 SYDVKM.

V gene TRBV6-6 combines with J gene TRBJ1-2; TRBD1 is a possible D gene (6 bases). The CDR3 totals 14 residues. Germline CDR1 reads MNHNY; CDR2 reads SVGAGI (reference sequence). V lost 7 bases and J lost 4, with 16 bases in between. The CDR3 region is CASIGSTGTYGYTF. In DNA, the CDR3 is TGTGCCAGCATAGGCTCAACAGGGACCTATGGCTACACCTTC.

The J gene is TRBJ2-1, the V gene TRBV2; no firm D call. This CDR3 comprises 12 residues. V lost 3 bases and J lost 6, with 6 bases in between. CDR1 is SNHLY, CDR2 FYNNEI, per germline. The CDR3 is CASSESPNEQFF. The CDR3 DNA sequence: TGTGCCAGCAGTGAGAGCCCCAATGAGCAGTTCTTC.

This clone was counted once. The chain recombines TRBV4-2 with TRBJ2-6; D is undetermined. Germline-derived CDR1 and CDR2 are LGHNA and YNFKEQ. The germline V and J ends were trimmed by 5 bases and 1 base, with 9 bases remaining between them. This CDR3 is built from 15 residues. The CDR3 coding sequence is TGTGCCAGCAGCGCTGCTAGGTCTGGGGCCAACGTCCTGACTTTC. The encoded protein is CASSAARSGANVLTF.